This TCR beta chain was found in a study of T cell responses to AZD1222 COVID-19 vaccine. Per germline, CDR1 GTSNPN and CDR2 SVGIG (reference sequence). V was pared by 0 bases and J by 1 base, with 9 bases between. The CDR3 spans 15 residues. Note on this clone: Its antigen remains unidentified.

The repertoire was sequenced with immunoSEQ multiplex PCR; TCRdb's copy has only in-frame clones and lacks some. Here the sample spans some 150,000 clones, 90% being singletons. Study conclusions and caveats: Baseline seropositives among AZD1222 recipients totaled only five to seven. White British ancestry dominated among donors, who included more females, and clonal diversity was possibly underestimated.

The sequence was collected from an adult in good health. The starting material was peripheral blood, obtained on day 0 of AZD1222 vaccination. The J gene is TRBJ2-2, the V gene TRBV30, with D perhaps TRBD2 (5 bases). CDR3 nucleotides: TGTGCCTGGAGTGTAAGAGGACTGAACACCGGGGAGCTGTTTTTT. This gives the protein CAWSVRGLNTGELFF.